This entry lists 20 T cell receptor beta chains sequenced from one sample in a study of cytomegalovirus exposure and HLA in healthy donors. 60 Vbeta and 13 Jbeta primers were used in PCR. Only in-frame clones appear in the TCRdb table, and some are missing; sequencing was by immunoSEQ multiplex PCR. The repertoire includes approximately 91,000 clones, around 59% of them detected once, and around 2.5% sits in the top ten. Sample: PBMCs. Every receptor here comes from a human donor in good health.

This chain joins TRBV5-4 and TRBJ2-7, with TRBD2 matching over 15 bases. Germline V gives CDR1 SGHNT, CDR2 YYREEE (reference sequence). This CDR3 is built from 17 residues. V was pared by 1 base and J by 6 bases, with 8 bases of the junction left unmatched. The CDR3 protein is CASSLTGTSGGSIEQYF. The CDR3 bases are TGTGCCAGCAGCTTGACCGGGACTAGCGGGGGGAGTATCGAGCAGTACTTC.

The gene calls are TRBV7-2 and TRBJ2-2; TRBD2 agrees at 12 bases. Germline V gene sequence: CDR1 SGHTA, CDR2 FQGNSA. The length of the CDR3 is 16 residues. After removal of 4 bases from V and 6 bases from J, the junction contained 6 bases not matched to a gene. CDR3 region: CASSSLAGGISGELFF. The CDR3 nucleotides are TGTGCCAGCAGCTCGCTAGCGGGGGGGATTTCCGGGGAGCTGTTTTTT.

This clone has only a few counts. V usage is TRBV7-2 and J usage is TRBJ2-7, with TRBD1 matching over 10 bases. Trimming removed 1 base from V and 2 bases from J; junction bases left unmatched: 2. The CDR3 is made up of 15 amino acids. The germline V gene has CDR1 SGHTA and CDR2 FQGNSA. Here the CDR3 DNA reads TGTGCCAGCAGCTTAGTAGGACAGGGGGCCTACGAGCAGTACTTC. Encoded protein: CASSLVGQGAYEQYF. The full variable domain, in which reference TRBV7-2 and TRBJ2-7 provide the parts outside the CDR3, is GAGVSQSPSNKVTEKGKDVELRCDPISGHTALYWYRQSLGQGLEFLIYFQGNSAPDKSGLPSDRFSAERTGGSVSTLTIQRTQQEDSAVYLCASSLVGQGAYEQYFGPGTRLTVT.

This clone was seen a handful of times. V is TRBV25-1 and J is TRBJ1-4; no clear D gene. V was clipped by 3 bases and J by 8 bases, with 16 bases between them. The CDR3 length is 15 residues. Germline-derived CDR1 and CDR2 are MGHDK and SYGVNS. The CDR3 coding sequence is TGTGCCAGCAGTGACCCCGGCGGGGTTGGGGAAAAACTGTTTTTT. Protein product: CASSDPGGVGEKLFF.

This chain uses TRBV11-3 with TRBJ1-1; 9 positions agree with TRBD1. Germline loops: CDR1 SGHNT, CDR2 YENEEA. V shed 1 base, J shed 4 bases, and the junction held 7 bases outside the gene matches. The CDR3 runs to 16 residues. DNA of the CDR3: TGTGCCAGCAGCTTAGTATTTGGGACAGGGATCACTGAAGCTTTCTTT. Translating it yields CASSLVFGTGITEAFF. The variable domain in full, completed from reference TRBV11-3 and TRBJ1-1, reads EAGVVQSPRYKIIEKKQPVAFWCNPISGHNTLYWYLQNLGQGPELLIRYENEEAVDDSQLPKDRFSAERLKGVDSTLKIQPAELGDSAVYLCASSLVFGTGITEAFFGQGTRLTVV.

This clone was observed a few times. The V gene is TRBV7-3, the J gene TRBJ2-7; 10 nucleotides agree with TRBD2. Germline lookup yields CDR1 SGHTA and CDR2 FQGTGA. Trimming at V came to 1 base and at J to 6 bases, leaving 9 bases not matched to a gene. This CDR3 spans 16 amino acids. The CDR3 bases are TGTGCCAGCAGCTTAAGGACAGCGGGGGGGCCGCCCGAGCAGTACTTC. This gives the protein CASSLRTAGGPPEQYF. The variable domain in full, with the rest retrieved from reference TRBV7-3 and TRBJ2-7, is GAGVSQTPSNKVTEKGKYVELRCDPISGHTALYWYRQSLGQGPEFLIYFQGTGAADDSGLPNDRFFAVRPEGSVSTLKIQRTERGDSAVYLCASSLRTAGGPPEQYFGPGTRLTVT.

The chain recombines TRBV5-1 with TRBJ1-1; 7 bases are a match to TRBD1. CDR1 is SGHRS and CDR2 is YFSETQ in the germline V gene. The CDR3 is 16 amino acids. With 1 base clipped from V and 1 base from J, the junction kept 7 bases outside the gene matches. The CDR3 DNA follows: TGCGCCAGCAGCTTGAGGGCAGGGGGTACGAACACTGAAGCTTTCTTT. Translation: CASSLRAGGTNTEAFF.

The V and J genes are TRBV5-1 and TRBJ1-4; no reliable D call. CDR1 is SGHRS and CDR2 is YFSETQ in the germline V gene. V lost 1 base to trimming and J lost 8 bases, with 15 bases between them. This CDR3 has 15 amino acids. CDR3 DNA: TGCGCCAGCAGCTTGAATCGGGGAGTGGAGGAAAAACTGTTTTTT. The encoded protein is CASSLNRGVEEKLFF.

This chain links TRBV5-6 with TRBJ1-2; 12 nucleotides agree with TRBD1. The junction had 5 bases not matched to a gene; V was cut back by 1 base and J by 4 bases. From germline, CDR1 is SGHDT and CDR2 YYEEEE. CDR3 length: 16 amino acids. The CDR3: CASSLPGQGARYGYTF. In DNA form, the CDR3 reads TGTGCCAGCAGCTTGCCGGGACAGGGGGCCCGCTATGGCTACACCTTC.

This sequence joins TRBV7-9 and TRBJ2-2; weak D call: TRBD2 (5 bases). Trimming removed 10 bases from V and 4 bases from J, with 13 bases in between. The CDR3 loop spans 13 amino acids. The germline gives CDR1 SEHNR, CDR2 FQNEAQ (reference sequence). This CDR3 reads CATYGEFTGELFF. The CDR3 DNA reads as TGTGCCACTTACGGGGAGTTCACCGGGGAGCTGTTTTTT.

The chain combines TRBV11-3 with TRBJ1-1; D call uncertain. The CDR3 is 14 amino acids. Germline V gives CDR1 SGHNT, CDR2 YENEEA. V lost 5 bases to trimming and J lost 4 bases, with 14 bases between them. CDR3 in amino acids: CASSTRGFGTEAFF. CDR3 sequence (DNA): TGTGCCAGCAGCACCAGAGGGTTTGGCACTGAAGCTTTCTTT.

This clone came up once. The chain recombines TRBV7-9 with TRBJ2-3; TRBD2 is a possible D gene (5 bases). V was pared by 2 bases and J by 2 bases, with 5 bases between. CDR3 length: 13 residues. CDR1 is SEHNR, CDR2 FQNEAQ, per germline (reference sequence). CDR3 coding DNA: TGTGCCAGCAGCTTACGGGACACAGATACGCAGTATTTT. The encoded protein is CASSLRDTDTQYF.

This clone was counted a few times. The rearrangement joins TRBV9 to TRBJ2-5, with a possible D match to TRBD1 (6 bases). Germline loops: CDR1 SGDLS, CDR2 YYNGEE. The CDR3 runs 15 residues. Trimming cost V 4 bases and J 6 bases, with 19 bases left between them. This CDR3 reads CASSIQGSPHQTQYF. The CDR3 nucleotides are TGTGCCAGCAGCATACAGGGTTCACCGCACCAGACCCAGTACTTC.

The chain couples TRBV9 to TRBJ1-5; a possible D gene is TRBD1 (6 bases). This CDR3 is built from 15 residues. Germline V gene lookup returns CDR1 SGDLS and CDR2 YYNGEE. V was pared by 3 bases and J by 5 bases, with 15 bases between. The CDR3 DNA reads as TGTGCCAGCAGCGCCCGACAGGAACCTTATCAGCCCCAGCATTTT. Amino acid sequence: CASSARQEPYQPQHF.

V is TRBV5-6 and J is TRBJ2-1; maybe TRBD2 (5 bases). CDR3 length: 12 amino acids. Germline V lookup: CDR1 SGHDT, CDR2 YYEEEE. The ends were cut back, 4 bases at V and 7 bases at J, with 9 bases in the middle. CDR3 sequence reads: CASSRTRNEQFF. The DNA of the CDR3 is TGTGCCAGCAGCCGGACTCGGAATGAGCAGTTCTTC.

This clone has more than one count but fewer than ten. The chain is built from TRBV7-6 and TRBJ1-1; D uncertain. Germline V gives CDR1 SGHVS, CDR2 FNYEAQ. The CDR3 consists of 13 residues. The ends were cut back, 5 bases at V and 0 bases at J, with 7 bases in the middle. The CDR3 spells CASSADLNTEAFF. CDR3 in DNA: TGTGCCAGCAGCGCCGACTTGAACACTGAAGCTTTCTTT.

V and J are TRBV7-2 and TRBJ1-3, with unresolved D. The CDR3 spans 15 residues. V was clipped by 1 base and J by 0 bases, with 7 bases between them. The V gene's germline CDR1 is SGHTA and CDR2 FQGNSA. CDR3 sequence (DNA): TGTGCCAGCAGCTTAGGTGTCGTCTCTGGAAACACCATATATTTT. It encodes CASSLGVVSGNTIYF.

The chain carries TRBV19 and TRBJ1-5; D perhaps matches TRBD1 (5 bases). This CDR3 has 15 amino acids. Germline loops: CDR1 LNHDA, CDR2 SQIVND (reference sequence). V was shortened by 3 bases and J by 4 bases, with 13 bases between the two germline ends. The CDR3 nucleotides read TGTGCCAGTAGTATCGTTGGGGGGAGGAATCAGCCCCAGCATTTT. Translation: CASSIVGGRNQPQHF.

J is TRBJ1-6 and V is TRBV19; D not resolved. The CDR3 loop spans 13 amino acids. V shed 4 bases and J shed 10 bases, with 11 bases lying between them. CDR1 LNHDA and CDR2 SQIVND come from the germline V gene (reference sequence). The chain's CDR3 is CASSNLEGSPLHF. The CDR3 DNA sequence: TGTGCCAGTAGTAACCTGGAGGGATCACCCCTCCACTTT.

In its sample, this clone was seen a few times. The V gene is TRBV6-5, the J gene TRBJ1-6; no clear D. This CDR3 region has 13 residues. Germline V lookup: CDR1 MNHEY, CDR2 SVGAGI. V was clipped by 5 bases and J by 10 bases, with 12 bases between them. This CDR3 is CASSADERSPLHF. Written as DNA, the CDR3 is TGTGCCAGCAGTGCGGATGAGAGGTCACCCCTCCACTTT.